The present T cell receptor beta chain was sequenced within a study of PD-1 blockade in classical Hodgkin lymphoma. Relapses following autologous stem cell transplantation were seen in all patients, with brentuximab vedotin exposure varying. Study-wide results and limits: It was reported that newly diagnosed patients had less baseline TCR diversity than healthy donors. By C4D1 there was a significant rise in CD4+ TCR diversity but not in CD8+ TCR diversity.

Generated by immunoSEQ multiplex PCR, the TCRdb table keeps only in-frame clones and is missing some. This table holds tens of thousands of clones, about 88% found once. As to this clone: The antigen is unknown.

The material was peripheral blood mononuclear cells (PBMCs), obtained before the second cycle of nivolumab. This clonotype was sampled from a human donor with classical Hodgkin lymphoma.

The CDR3 DNA is TGTGCCAGCAGAGCTAGACAGGGTGGTGAGCAGTTCTTC. It encodes CASRARQGGEQFF. This chain connects TRBV11-3 to TRBJ2-1, with 7 bases matching TRBD1. This CDR3 comprises 13 residues. Germline CDR1 SGHNT, CDR2 YENEEA. With 6 bases clipped from V and 9 bases from J, the junction kept 8 bases outside the gene matches.